These 24 T cell receptor beta chains came from one sample sequenced in a study of T cells after yellow fever vaccination. From the 5' RACE reads, TCRdb called clonotypes with MiXCR, one entry per CDR3 protein. The sample contains around 300,000 distinct CDR3 sequences, about 4% of which appear only once. This material consisted of PBMCs, taken 5 days after the yellow fever booster vaccination. Receptor source: a man younger than 35 who received the YFV17D yellow fever vaccine.

This CDR3 reads CASSRGWEWSGANVLTF. The CDR3 region has the DNA TGTGCCAGCAGCCGAGGCTGGGAATGGTCTGGGGCCAACGTCCTGACTTTC. V is TRBV4-2 and J is TRBJ2-6, with D uncertain. This CDR3 is built from 17 residues. Between the trimmed V and J ends, which lost 4 bases and 1 base, there was a span of 14 bases. Germline V gene data show CDR1 as LGHNA and CDR2 as YNFKEQ.

This chain links TRBV28 with TRBJ1-1; TRBD1 might be the D (5 bases). Per the germline V gene, CDR1 is MDHEN and CDR2 is SYDVKM. The CDR3 totals 14 residues. The ends were cut back, 4 bases at V and 7 bases at J, with 16 bases in the middle. As DNA, the CDR3 is TGTGCCAGCAGTTCCAGGGCAGGGTCTAATGAAGCTTTCTTT. Residues: CASSSRAGSNEAFF.

The V and J genes are TRBV5-1 and TRBJ1-5; D may be TRBD1 (6 bases). CDR1 is SGHRS, CDR2 YFSETQ, per germline. This CDR3 contains 14 residues. The germline V and J ends were trimmed by 4 bases and 2 bases, with 10 bases remaining between them. CDR3 region: CASSPDSGNQPQHF. The CDR3 DNA reads as TGCGCCAGCAGCCCGGACAGTGGCAATCAGCCCCAGCATTTT.

This clonotype was seen ten or more times. Sequence at one end of the junction differs from germline and may be a read error. The J gene is TRBJ2-6, the V gene TRBV7-3; the D gene is possibly TRBD1 (5 bases). The CDR3 spans 17 residues. Germline values: CDR1 SGHTA, CDR2 FQGTGA. The CDR3 here is CASSFSFPGSGANVLTF. The CDR3 coding sequence is TGTGCCAGCAGCTTTAGTTTCCCAGGCTCTGGGGCTAACGTCCTGACTTTC.

This clonotype was found many times. This rearrangement joins TRBV7-2 to TRBJ1-1; no reliable D call. The V end was cut by 4 bases, the J end by 2 bases, with 8 bases between. Germline loops: CDR1 SGHTA, CDR2 FQGNSA. CDR3 length: 13 residues. The CDR3 DNA reads TGTGCCAGCAGCTCCGACCCTAACACTGAAGCTTTCTTT. Translating gives CASSSDPNTEAFF.

V and J are TRBV10-3 and TRBJ2-2; a possible D gene is TRBD2 (6 bases). Germline values: CDR1 ENHRY, CDR2 SYGVKD. V lost 7 bases and J lost 1, with 13 bases in between. CDR3 length: 15 residues. CDR3 residues: CAIIAGTQNTGELFF. CDR3 DNA sequence: TGTGCCATCATCGCCGGGACTCAGAACACCGGGGAGCTGTTTTTT.

This chain uses TRBV27 with TRBJ2-7; D is undetermined. The germline CDR1 and CDR2 sequences are MNHEY and SMNVEV (reference sequence). This CDR3 is built from 13 residues. The V end was cut by 5 bases, the J end by 4 bases, with 12 bases between. CDR3 coding DNA: TGTGCCAGCAGTCCATTCGGGCCGTACGAGCAGTACGTC. It encodes CASSPFGPYEQYV.

This clonotype came up many times. The chain couples TRBV18 to TRBJ2-4, with D possibly being TRBD1 (6 bases). V lost 2 bases, J lost 4 bases, and 12 bases lay in between. Germline loops: CDR1 KGHSH, CDR2 LQKENI. The CDR3 runs to 15 residues. The CDR3 nucleotides are TGTGCCAGCTCACCAAACAGGGCTAATAAAAACATTCAGTACTTC. This codes for CASSPNRANKNIQYF.

In this sample, this clonotype turned up many times. This chain links TRBV18 with TRBJ1-2, with D uncertain. CDR3 size: 15 residues. The V and J ends lost 3 bases and 3 bases respectively, with 14 bases between them. CDR1 and CDR2 (germline): KGHSH, LQKENI. The CDR3 nucleotides read TGTGCCAGCTCACCTACCTCGACCGGGGACTATGGCTACACCTTC. It codes for CASSPTSTGDYGYTF.

This clonotype was seen only a few times. The chain uses TRBV10-3 and TRBJ2-5; 7 nucleotides match TRBD1. The V gene end was trimmed by 1 base and the J gene end by 2 bases; junction bases not matched to a gene: 4. Germline CDR1 reads ENHRY; CDR2 reads SYGVKD. This CDR3 region has 15 residues. The CDR3 loop is CAISEYGQAQETQYF. The CDR3 bases are TGTGCCATCAGTGAGTACGGACAGGCACAAGAGACCCAGTACTTC.

The chain combines TRBV12-3 or TRBV12-4 with TRBJ2-1, with 8 bases lining up with TRBD1. Unmatched junction bases numbered 1, after V lost 0 bases and J lost 3 bases. The CDR3 sequence is 15 residues long. The CDR3 here is CASSLATGGYNEQFF. CDR3 bases: TGTGCCAGCAGTTTAGCAACAGGGGGCTACAATGAGCAGTTCTTC.

This clonotype was observed a handful of times. This chain uses TRBV5-4 with TRBJ1-4, with D hard to call. The germline CDR1 and CDR2 sequences are SGHNT and YYREEE (reference sequence). This CDR3 spans 14 amino acids. V gave up 1 base and J gave up 5 bases, with 9 bases separating them. The CDR3 region has the DNA TGTGCCAGCAGCTTGTCCAGGATGAATGAAAAACTGTTTTTT. Translated, it gives CASSLSRMNEKLFF.

The J gene is TRBJ1-1, the V gene TRBV4-2; no firm D call. The CDR3 has 15 amino acids. V was trimmed by 3 bases and J by 1 base, leaving 12 bases between them. Germline lookup yields CDR1 LGHNA and CDR2 YNFKEQ. The CDR3 nucleotides read TGTGCCAGCAGCCACGGGCTCGGGGAGAACACTGAAGCTTTCTTT. Its protein product is CASSHGLGENTEAFF.

There are a few counts of this clonotype. The chain joins TRBV11-1 to TRBJ1-1, with unresolved D. Germline V gene lookup returns CDR1 SGHAT and CDR2 FQDESV (reference sequence). This CDR3 contains 15 residues. Trimming took off 7 bases at V and 6 bases at J, with 21 bases between the two ends. In DNA, the CDR3 is TGTGCCAGCACCCCGGAAAATAACGGCGGCGCTGAAGCTTTCTTT. It codes for CASTPENNGGAEAFF.

The chain links TRBV6-5 to TRBJ1-3; 8 positions match TRBD1. Trimming took 6 bases from V and 4 from J; bases not matched to a gene: 5. The CDR3 sequence is 14 residues long. Germline-derived CDR1 and CDR2 are MNHEY and SVGAGI. CDR3 in amino acids: CASRKQGVGNTIYF. The CDR3 DNA reads as TGTGCCAGCAGGAAACAGGGGGTCGGAAACACCATATATTTT.

This clonotype was observed at least ten times. The rearrangement joins TRBV19 to TRBJ2-2; D gene ambiguous. Between the trimmed V and J ends, which lost 5 bases and 4 bases, there was a span of 8 bases. Germline V gene sequence: CDR1 LNHDA, CDR2 SQIVND (reference sequence). CDR3 length: 13 residues. CDR3 nucleotide sequence: TGTGCCAGTAGTGATCATTTCACCGGGGAGCTGTTTTTT. It yields the protein CASSDHFTGELFF. The variable domain in full, completed from reference TRBV19 and TRBJ2-2, reads DGGITQSPKYLFRKEGQNVTLSCEQNLNHDAMYWYRQDPGQGLRLIYYSQIVNDFQKGDIAEGYSVSREKKESFPLTVTSAQKNPTAFYLCASSDHFTGELFFGEGSRLTVL.

This clonotype showed up just a few times. The chain couples TRBV7-2 to TRBJ2-1, with 10 positions matching TRBD1. The CDR3 contains 16 residues. After removal of 4 bases from V and 4 bases from J, the junction contained 7 bases not matched to a gene. Per germline, CDR1 SGHTA and CDR2 FQGNSA. CDR3 sequence reads: CASSSQGQGTYNEQFF. DNA for the CDR3: TGTGCCAGCAGCTCCCAGGGACAGGGGACTTACAATGAGCAGTTCTTC.

This rearrangement joins TRBV28 to TRBJ1-2; D remains unclear. V lost 6 bases and J 2 bases, leaving 13 bases between the germline ends. CDR3 length: 14 amino acids. In germline, CDR1 is MDHEN, CDR2 SYDVKM. The CDR3 reads CASRAQMGNYGYTF. The DNA for the CDR3 is TGTGCCAGCAGGGCCCAGATGGGGAACTATGGCTACACCTTC.

Many counts were recorded for this clonotype. The rearrangement joins TRBV4-2 to TRBJ1-1; no definite D call. The CDR3 contains 15 residues. Trimming took 0 bases from V and 6 from J, leaving 14 bases between them. Germline CDR1 and CDR2: LGHNA and YNFKEQ. The CDR3: CASSQDRSGLSEAFF. CDR3 coding DNA: TGTGCCAGCAGCCAAGATCGGTCGGGTTTGTCTGAAGCTTTCTTT.

Here the CDR3 DNA reads TGTGCCACCAGTGATCACACTAGCGGGGGGCCCGGGGAGCTGTTTTTT. It is translated as CATSDHTSGGPGELFF. The J gene is TRBJ2-2, the V gene TRBV24-1; 12 bases fit TRBD2. The germline V gene encodes CDR1 KGHDR and CDR2 SFDVKD. V was clipped by 3 bases and J by 6 bases; unmatched bases: 4. CDR3 length: 16 residues.

This clonotype was detected only a few times. The genes are TRBV18 and TRBJ1-5; tentatively, D is TRBD1 (5 bases). The CDR3 has 16 residues. The V end lost 5 bases, the J end lost 4 bases, and 18 bases lay between the germline ends. In germline, CDR1 is KGHSH, CDR2 LQKENI. In DNA form, the CDR3 reads TGTGCCAGCTCATTAGGGGACGGATCTTCGAATCAGCCCCAGCATTTT. Protein: CASSLGDGSSNQPQHF.

The V call is TRBV24-1, the J call TRBJ1-2; D gene ambiguous. This CDR3 contains 14 residues. The V end was cut by 0 bases, the J end by 7 bases, with 11 bases between. CDR1 is KGHDR and CDR2 is SFDVKD in the germline V gene. This CDR3 is CATSDLSSPRGYTF. The CDR3 nucleotides read TGTGCCACCAGTGATTTGTCTTCCCCCCGTGGCTACACCTTC.

This clonotype has only a few counts. The chain links TRBV12-3 or TRBV12-4 to TRBJ1-1; TRBD1 is a possible D gene (5 bases). The CDR3 runs 15 residues. Trimming stripped 6 bases from V and 2 bases from J, with 16 bases between. CDR3 in amino acids: CASRPVSGGNTEAFF. In DNA, the CDR3 is TGTGCCAGCAGGCCGGTTTCGGGGGGAAACACTGAAGCTTTCTTT.

This clonotype has at least ten counts. The V gene is TRBV7-9, the J gene TRBJ1-1; possibly TRBD1 for D (6 bases). CDR1 is SEHNR and CDR2 is FQNEAQ in the germline V gene (reference sequence). Trimming removed 3 bases from V and 6 bases from J, with 17 bases in between. The CDR3 totals 15 residues. For the CDR3, the DNA is TGTGCCAGCAGCTTTAGGGGGTCGGAGGAGGCTGAAGCTTTCTTT. Translation: CASSFRGSEEAEAFF.